A single sample is the source of the 27 T cell receptor beta chains below, sequenced in a study of Tregs in tolerant kidney transplant recipients. Generated by immunoSEQ multiplex PCR, the TCRdb table keeps only in-frame clones and is missing some. The sample holds 100,000 to 120,000 clones, roughly 89% seen once. The specimen was CD4+ T cells from blood, collected before the transplant. These receptors all come from a human donor who received a combined kidney and bone marrow transplant.

The chain links TRBV5-1 to TRBJ1-2; 7 bases align to TRBD1. Per germline, CDR1 SGHRS and CDR2 YFSETQ. With 3 bases clipped from V and 4 bases from J, the junction kept 6 bases outside the gene matches. This CDR3 comprises 14 residues. CDR3 region: CASSSTGSTYGYTF. The CDR3 DNA reads TGCGCCAGCAGCTCGACAGGGAGTACCTATGGCTACACCTTC.

V usage is TRBV19 and J usage is TRBJ2-7, with 13 bases lining up with TRBD2. J was trimmed by 1 base and V by 1 base; bases with no gene match: 4. Germline-derived CDR1 and CDR2 are LNHDA and SQIVND (reference sequence). The CDR3 has 17 amino acids. The CDR3 loop is CASSIAGLAGASYEQYF. CDR3 nucleotides: TGTGCCAGTAGTATAGCCGGACTAGCGGGAGCTTCCTACGAGCAGTACTTC.

V usage is TRBV5-1 and J usage is TRBJ2-6, with D possibly TRBD2 on 6 matching bases. The germline V and J ends were trimmed by 0 bases and 2 bases, with 9 bases remaining between them. The CDR3 extends over 16 amino acids. The germline V gene encodes CDR1 SGHRS and CDR2 YFSETQ. The CDR3 bases are TGCGCCAGCAGCTTGGCGGGGGAGGCTGGGGCCAACGTCCTGACTTTC. This translates into CASSLAGEAGANVLTF. Full variable domain (missing parts from reference TRBV5-1 and TRBJ2-6): KAGVTQTPRYLIKTRGQQVTLSCSPISGHRSVSWYQQTPGQGLQFLFEYFSETQRNKGNFPGRFSGRQFSNSRSEMNVSTLELGDSALYLCASSLAGEAGANVLTFGAGSRLTVL.

This clone was seen once. The chain joins TRBV28 to TRBJ1-2; D gene uncertain. Germline V CDR1 and CDR2: MDHEN, SYDVKM. V shed 3 bases and J shed 1 base, with 12 bases lying between them. This CDR3 has 15 amino acids. The CDR3 loop reads CASSLGARNNYGYTF. The CDR3 DNA is TGTGCCAGCAGTTTGGGAGCACGAAATAACTATGGCTACACCTTC.

CDR3 sequence: CASSARTDGYTF. The CDR3 DNA follows: TGTGCCAGCAGTGCCCGGACAGATGGCTACACCTTC. The genes are TRBV28 and TRBJ1-2; D might be TRBD1 (6 bases). This CDR3 contains 12 residues. Germline V CDR1 and CDR2: MDHEN, SYDVKM. V lost 5 bases to trimming and J lost 6 bases, with 10 bases between them.

The chain is built from TRBV18 and TRBJ1-5, with D possibly matching TRBD1 (5 bases). This CDR3 is 15 amino acids long. Per the germline V gene, CDR1 is KGHSH and CDR2 is LQKENI. V gave up 3 bases and J gave up 3 bases, with 12 bases separating them. CDR3 residues: CASSPPGGVNQPQHF. As DNA, the CDR3 is TGTGCCAGCTCACCTCCCGGGGGAGTCAATCAGCCCCAGCATTTT.

This clone was recorded only once. V is TRBV5-6 and J is TRBJ1-1; D uncertain. Trimming cost V 1 base and J 1 base, with 8 bases left between them. The CDR3 loop spans 14 amino acids. CDR1 SGHDT and CDR2 YYEEEE come from the germline V gene. The CDR3 protein is CASSLMRPNTEAFF. The CDR3, as DNA: TGTGCCAGCAGCTTGATGCGCCCGAACACTGAAGCTTTCTTT.

The chain couples TRBV5-4 to TRBJ1-2; D remains unclear. The CDR3 sequence is 14 residues long. The germline gives CDR1 SGHNT, CDR2 YYREEE (reference sequence). The germline V and J ends were trimmed by 4 bases and 8 bases, with 18 bases remaining between them. DNA for the CDR3: TGTGCCAGCAGCCCGGAGGCTACTCGGCGGGGCTACACCTTC. Translating gives CASSPEATRRGYTF.

This chain links TRBV10-1 with TRBJ2-5; tentatively, D is TRBD2 (5 bases). V was pared by 5 bases and J by 2 bases, with 9 bases between. This CDR3 contains 13 residues. CDR1 is WNHNN, CDR2 SYGVQD, per germline (reference sequence). The CDR3 spells CASSPGKQETQYF. CDR3 nucleotides: TGCGCCAGCAGTCCCGGGAAACAAGAGACCCAGTACTTC.

The genes are TRBV7-8 and TRBJ2-3; tentatively, D is TRBD2 (6 bases). The ends were cut back, 2 bases at V and 6 bases at J, with 15 bases in the middle. CDR3 size: 15 residues. Germline loops: CDR1 SGHVS, CDR2 FQNEAQ. The CDR3 nucleotides read TGTGCCAGCAGCTTACGGCGGGATAGTTTTGATACGCAGTATTTT. This sequence encodes CASSLRRDSFDTQYF.

The genes are TRBV5-1 and TRBJ1-4, with D perhaps TRBD1 (5 bases). This CDR3 is built from 16 residues. V shed 0 bases and J shed 2 bases, with 11 bases lying between them. CDR1 is SGHRS, CDR2 YFSETQ, per germline. The CDR3 is CASSLAGGSTNEKLFF. The DNA of the CDR3 is TGCGCCAGCAGCTTGGCGGGGGGTTCGACTAATGAAAAACTGTTTTTT.

The chain couples TRBV19 to TRBJ2-3; D may be TRBD2 (6 bases). The CDR3 spans 16 residues. The germline V and J ends were trimmed by 8 bases and 3 bases, with 21 bases remaining between them. Germline V gene lookup returns CDR1 LNHDA and CDR2 SQIVND (reference sequence). CDR3 sequence (DNA): TGTGCCAGTCAGGCGCGGGGAGGAACCGCGACAGATACGCAGTATTTT. Translating it yields CASQARGGTATDTQYF.

The V gene is TRBV7-9, the J gene TRBJ1-6, with D possibly matching TRBD1 (5 bases). The germline V gene encodes CDR1 SEHNR and CDR2 FQNEAQ (reference sequence). The length of the CDR3 is 13 residues. Trimming left V 5 bases short and J 10 bases short, with 12 bases between. In DNA form, the CDR3 reads TGTGCCAGCAGCACGGGGGGGTTCTCACCCCTCCACTTT. It is translated as CASSTGGFSPLHF.

The gene calls are TRBV5-1 and TRBJ2-5, with 7 bases lining up with TRBD2. The CDR3 sequence is 18 residues long. Germline CDR1 SGHRS, CDR2 YFSETQ. J was trimmed by 1 base and V by 4 bases; bases with no gene match: 16. CDR3 protein: CASSLGLSVGTIQETQYF. In DNA, the CDR3 is TGCGCCAGCAGCCTGGGACTGTCAGTGGGGACTATCCAAGAGACCCAGTACTTC.

V and J are TRBV5-1 and TRBJ1-6; TRBD1 matches at 7 bases. The V and J ends lost 4 bases and 5 bases, in that order; junction bases with no gene match: 6. The CDR3 sequence is 15 residues long. CDR1 and CDR2 from the germline V gene are SGHRS and YFSETQ. The CDR3 DNA reads as TGCGCCAGCAGCCGACCTGACAGGGATAATTCACCCCTCCACTTT. Amino acids: CASSRPDRDNSPLHF. The full variable domain, in which reference TRBV5-1 and TRBJ1-6 provide the parts outside the CDR3, is KAGVTQTPRYLIKTRGQQVTLSCSPISGHRSVSWYQQTPGQGLQFLFEYFSETQRNKGNFPGRFSGRQFSNSRSEMNVSTLELGDSALYLCASSRPDRDNSPLHFGNGTRLTVT.

This rearrangement joins TRBV9 to TRBJ2-3, with 7 bases matching TRBD2. CDR1 and CDR2 from the germline V gene are SGDLS and YYNGEE. The CDR3 has 14 residues. The junction had 9 bases not matched to a gene; V was cut back by 6 bases and J by 5 bases. This CDR3 reads CASNHGGGGDTQYF. CDR3 coding DNA: TGTGCCAGCAACCATGGGGGGGGAGGAGATACGCAGTATTTT.

The rearrangement uses TRBV5-4 and TRBJ1-2; TRBD1 matches at 8 bases. J lost 8 bases, V lost 4 bases, and 7 bases had no gene match. The CDR3 loop spans 13 amino acids. Germline V gives CDR1 SGHNT, CDR2 YYREEE (reference sequence). DNA of the CDR3: TGTGCCAGCAGCGTGGACAGGGTGAGAGGCTACACCTTC. It encodes CASSVDRVRGYTF. The full variable domain, with the rest looked up from reference TRBV5-4 and TRBJ1-2, is ETGVTQSPTHLIKTRGQQVTLRCSSQSGHNTVSWYQQALGQGPQFIFQYYREEENGRGNFPPRFSGLQFPNYSSELNVNALELDDSALYLCASSVDRVRGYTFGSGTRLTVV.

This clone was observed a single time. V usage is TRBV5-4 and J usage is TRBJ1-1; no reliable D call. V lost 4 bases and J lost 4, with 14 bases in between. There are 14 residues in the CDR3. The germline V gene has CDR1 SGHNT and CDR2 YYREEE (reference sequence). The chain's CDR3 is CASSPESGSTEAFF. In DNA form, the CDR3 reads TGTGCCAGCAGCCCTGAGAGCGGGTCCACTGAAGCTTTCTTT.

The V call is TRBV4-1, the J call TRBJ1-4; the match to TRBD1 covers 7 bases. The length of the CDR3 is 16 residues. Losses at the gene ends were 3 bases for V and 0 bases for J; bases not matched to a gene: 4. Germline V gene lookup returns CDR1 MGHRA and CDR2 YSYEKL. CDR3 in DNA: TGCGCCAGCAGCCATGACAGGGACCCAACTAATGAAAAACTGTTTTTT. It specifies CASSHDRDPTNEKLFF.

V usage is TRBV30 and J usage is TRBJ2-7; no definite D call. Germline values: CDR1 GTSNPN, CDR2 SVGIG (reference sequence). V gave up 4 bases and J gave up 4 bases, with 11 bases separating them. The CDR3 contains 12 residues. CDR3 DNA sequence: TGTGCCTGGAAAGAGGAAGATTACGAGCAGTACTTC. It is translated as CAWKEEDYEQYF.

The rearrangement joins TRBV11-2 to TRBJ2-5; TRBD1 agrees at 7 bases. CDR3 length: 13 residues. The junction had 9 bases not matched to a gene; V was cut back by 5 bases and J by 9 bases. Germline V gene data show CDR1 as SGHAT and CDR2 as FQNNGV. The CDR3 loop reads CASSARGMGPQYF. The CDR3 coding sequence is TGTGCCAGCAGCGCCAGGGGGATGGGGCCCCAGTACTTC.

The rearrangement links TRBV6-6 to TRBJ2-1; no clear D gene. The CDR3 loop spans 12 amino acids. CDR1 and CDR2 (germline): MNHNY, SVGAGI (reference sequence). With 2 bases removed from V and 6 bases from J, the gap between germline ends came to 5 bases. The CDR3: CASSYESNEQFF. The CDR3 DNA is TGTGCCAGCAGTTACGAGTCCAATGAGCAGTTCTTC.

The J gene is TRBJ2-7, the V gene TRBV2; perhaps TRBD2 as D (7 bases). The CDR3 sequence is 14 residues long. CDR1 and CDR2 (germline): SNHLY, FYNNEI. Trimming removed 7 bases from V and 3 bases from J, with 16 bases in between. CDR3 in DNA: TGTGCCAGCATATTTCGGGGGGCCCGCTACGAGCAGTACTTC. This sequence encodes CASIFRGARYEQYF.

This chain's CDR3 is CASSPVGTGSYNEQFF. CDR3 coding DNA: TGCGCCAGCAGCCCGGTAGGGACAGGGTCCTACAATGAGCAGTTCTTC. J is TRBJ2-1 and V is TRBV5-1, with 9 nucleotides matching TRBD1. With V trimmed by 4 bases and J by 1 base, 6 bases remained unmatched. Germline V CDR1 and CDR2: SGHRS, YFSETQ. The CDR3 length is 16 residues. The full variable domain, with the rest looked up from reference TRBV5-1 and TRBJ2-1, is KAGVTQTPRYLIKTRGQQVTLSCSPISGHRSVSWYQQTPGQGLQFLFEYFSETQRNKGNFPGRFSGRQFSNSRSEMNVSTLELGDSALYLCASSPVGTGSYNEQFFGPGTRLTVL.

The rearrangement uses TRBV5-1 and TRBJ2-3; D uncertain. Trimming took 0 bases from V and 2 from J, leaving 7 bases between them. Germline-derived CDR1 and CDR2 are SGHRS and YFSETQ. The length of the CDR3 is 14 residues. The CDR3 region has the DNA TGCGCCAGCAGCTTGGAGAGGCTCACAGATACGCAGTATTTT. Its protein product is CASSLERLTDTQYF.

This chain connects TRBV27 to TRBJ2-3; 7 positions match TRBD2. Germline loops: CDR1 MNHEY, CDR2 SMNVEV (reference sequence). This CDR3 comprises 15 residues. With V trimmed by 8 bases and J by 2 bases, 10 bases remained unmatched. The CDR3 protein is CASSPAGRYTDTQYF. The CDR3 nucleotides read TGTGCCAGCTCGCCAGCGGGACGGTACACAGATACGCAGTATTTT.

In its sample, this clone was seen a few times. The J gene is TRBJ1-2, the V gene TRBV28; D is perhaps TRBD1 (6 bases). This CDR3 has 16 residues. V was pared by 3 bases and J by 1 base, with 15 bases between. From germline, CDR1 is MDHEN and CDR2 SYDVKM. The CDR3 region has the DNA TGTGCCAGCAGTTTTCGGTGGCAGGGGTTTAACTATGGCTACACCTTC. It encodes CASSFRWQGFNYGYTF.